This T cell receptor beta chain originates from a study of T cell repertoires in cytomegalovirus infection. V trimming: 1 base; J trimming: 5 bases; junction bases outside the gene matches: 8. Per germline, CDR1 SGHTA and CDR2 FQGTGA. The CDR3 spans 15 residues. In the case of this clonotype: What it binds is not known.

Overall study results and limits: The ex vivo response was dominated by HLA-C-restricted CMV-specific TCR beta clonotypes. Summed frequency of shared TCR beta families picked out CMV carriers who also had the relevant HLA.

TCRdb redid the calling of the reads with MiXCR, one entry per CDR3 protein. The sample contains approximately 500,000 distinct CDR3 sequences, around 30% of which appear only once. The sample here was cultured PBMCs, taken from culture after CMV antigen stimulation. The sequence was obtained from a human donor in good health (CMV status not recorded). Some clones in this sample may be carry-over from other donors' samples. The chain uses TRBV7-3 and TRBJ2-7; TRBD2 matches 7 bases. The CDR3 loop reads CASSLRSSGSHEQYF. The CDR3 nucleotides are TGTGCCAGCAGCTTAAGGTCTAGCGGATCCCACGAGCAGTACTTC.